These T cell receptor beta chains were read from a single sample in a study of control samples from healthy donors and cancer patients. Produced via immunoSEQ multiplex PCR; TCRdb's table is partial and in-frame only. Among around 90,000 clones listed, around 85% were seen once. Sequences were obtained from blood. Receptors were obtained from a woman aged 40 to 50 in good health. The CDR3 runs from the conserved cysteine through the conserved F or W. Each record gives: J gene, clone size, V gene, CDR3 protein. Size is stated for part of the rows, as once, few or many counts, or as a class when the clone is expanded.

j_gene: TRBJ1-1; abundance: -; v_gene: TRBV20-1; CDR3aa: CSALKNTEAFF
j_gene: TRBJ2-2; abundance: -; v_gene: TRBV24-1; CDR3aa: CATSDGNKQGRTGELFF
j_gene: TRBJ2-7; abundance: -; v_gene: TRBV7-2; CDR3aa: CASSLDGSTSYEQYF
j_gene: TRBJ1-1; abundance: -; v_gene: TRBV19; CDR3aa: CASSLLPGKAEAFF
j_gene: TRBJ1-1; abundance: -; v_gene: TRBV7-3; CDR3aa: CASSLTGDTEAFF
j_gene: TRBJ2-2; abundance: few; v_gene: TRBV12-3/TRBV12-4; CDR3aa: CASSPRGAGELFF
j_gene: TRBJ2-1; abundance: -; v_gene: TRBV7-3; CDR3aa: CASSLTGDSYNEQFF
j_gene: TRBJ1-4; abundance: few; v_gene: TRBV10-3; CDR3aa: CAISDPPKEKLFF
j_gene: TRBJ1-6; abundance: -; v_gene: TRBV27; CDR3aa: CASSLTPFRSGTIRSPLHF
j_gene: TRBJ2-5; abundance: -; v_gene: TRBV15; CDR3aa: CATSFRTWQETQYF
j_gene: TRBJ1-1; abundance: -; v_gene: TRBV19; CDR3aa: CASSRTANTEAFF
j_gene: TRBJ2-1; abundance: -; v_gene: TRBV7-2; CDR3aa: CASSPQVGSEQFF
j_gene: TRBJ1-2; abundance: -; v_gene: TRBV29-1; CDR3aa: CSVEGQGVYGYTF
j_gene: TRBJ1-1; abundance: -; v_gene: TRBV5-6; CDR3aa: CASSPNGGLDTEAFF
j_gene: TRBJ1-1; abundance: once; v_gene: TRBV5-1; CDR3aa: CASSPGGDTEAFF
j_gene: TRBJ1-1; abundance: -; v_gene: TRBV10-1; CDR3aa: CASSEGYTEAFF
j_gene: TRBJ1-6; abundance: -; v_gene: TRBV3-1/TRBV3-2; CDR3aa: CASSLQGGSPLHF
j_gene: TRBJ1-1; abundance: -; v_gene: TRBV19; CDR3aa: CASSMEDRFSPHTEAFF
j_gene: TRBJ2-6; abundance: -; v_gene: TRBV29-1; CDR3aa: CSVSAGANVLTF
j_gene: TRBJ1-2; abundance: -; v_gene: TRBV15; CDR3aa: CATSRDREGNGYTF
j_gene: TRBJ2-3; abundance: -; v_gene: TRBV6-2/TRBV6-3; CDR3aa: CASSYPERDPGPDTQYF
j_gene: TRBJ1-1; abundance: -; v_gene: TRBV4-1; CDR3aa: CASSRRNTEAFF
j_gene: TRBJ1-1; abundance: -; v_gene: TRBV30; CDR3aa: CAWYPGTTAFF
j_gene: TRBJ2-6; abundance: -; v_gene: TRBV11-3; CDR3aa: CASSPPGANVLTF
j_gene: TRBJ1-1; abundance: -; v_gene: TRBV6-5; CDR3aa: CASSYSFGGQNTEAFF
j_gene: TRBJ2-2; abundance: -; v_gene: TRBV11-3; CDR3aa: CASSLVGTGSTGELFF
j_gene: TRBJ2-1; abundance: -; v_gene: TRBV6-2/TRBV6-3; CDR3aa: CASSPTSAEYNEQFF
j_gene: TRBJ2-7; abundance: -; v_gene: TRBV5-8; CDR3aa: CASSSAAGTSGRYEQYF
j_gene: TRBJ2-6; abundance: -; v_gene: TRBV10-3; CDR3aa: CAASGGSSSGANVLTF
j_gene: TRBJ2-5; abundance: -; v_gene: TRBV2; CDR3aa: CASVRPSGGRETQYF
j_gene: TRBJ1-6; abundance: few; v_gene: TRBV10-3; CDR3aa: CAISDGIADSPLHF
j_gene: TRBJ2-3; abundance: -; v_gene: TRBV2; CDR3aa: CASSERRYTDTQYF
j_gene: TRBJ1-1; abundance: once; v_gene: TRBV3-1/TRBV3-2; CDR3aa: CASSQYGQGKVSRSTEAFF
j_gene: TRBJ1-1; abundance: -; v_gene: TRBV7-2; CDR3aa: CASSLPRGIKGNTEAFF
j_gene: TRBJ1-2; abundance: -; v_gene: TRBV27; CDR3aa: CASSLFGRGGFGYTF
j_gene: TRBJ2-5; abundance: -; v_gene: TRBV15; CDR3aa: CATSRDGETQYF
j_gene: TRBJ2-3; abundance: -; v_gene: TRBV9; CDR3aa: CASSVTTDTQYF
j_gene: TRBJ1-4; abundance: -; v_gene: TRBV5-1; CDR3aa: CASSLGQGEKLFF
j_gene: TRBJ1-6; abundance: -; v_gene: TRBV20-1; CDR3aa: CSASSRQGARNSPLHF
j_gene: TRBJ2-3; abundance: once; v_gene: TRBV6-2/TRBV6-3; CDR3aa: CASSSGGATDTQYF
j_gene: TRBJ2-4; abundance: -; v_gene: TRBV19; CDR3aa: CASSTPPGTGTTIAKNIQYF
j_gene: TRBJ1-1; abundance: -; v_gene: TRBV10-2; CDR3aa: CASSVEQETEAFF
j_gene: TRBJ1-2; abundance: -; v_gene: TRBV25-1; CDR3aa: CASSSYSWEGPYGYTF
j_gene: TRBJ1-1; abundance: -; v_gene: TRBV18; CDR3aa: CASSQAFEAFF
j_gene: TRBJ1-1; abundance: few; v_gene: TRBV19; CDR3aa: CASIERTGMNTEAFF
j_gene: TRBJ2-3; abundance: once; v_gene: TRBV24-1; CDR3aa: CATSDLGQEQNTQYF
j_gene: TRBJ2-5; abundance: -; v_gene: TRBV6-2/TRBV6-3; CDR3aa: CASSYSRGGETQYF
j_gene: TRBJ1-4; abundance: -; v_gene: TRBV7-2; CDR3aa: CASSLWVATNEKLFF
j_gene: TRBJ1-6; abundance: few; v_gene: TRBV7-2; CDR3aa: CASSSYNSPLHF
j_gene: TRBJ2-3; abundance: -; v_gene: TRBV30; CDR3aa: CAWSRLGQGASDTQYF
j_gene: TRBJ1-2; abundance: -; v_gene: TRBV10-3; CDR3aa: CAISEPPLTGFRSYGYTF
j_gene: TRBJ1-2; abundance: -; v_gene: TRBV6-5; CDR3aa: CASAHLTVNYGYTF
j_gene: TRBJ2-5; abundance: -; v_gene: TRBV30; CDR3aa: CAWARGLQETQYF
j_gene: TRBJ1-3; abundance: once; v_gene: TRBV27; CDR3aa: CASSLTATGAGNTIYF
j_gene: TRBJ2-5; abundance: -; v_gene: TRBV5-6; CDR3aa: CASSLNPSGGGTQYF